Following are 10 T cell receptor beta chains from one sample sequenced in a study of PD-L1 blockade in urothelial cancer. Some clones are missing from TCRdb's copy, which holds only in-frame ones; the method was immunoSEQ multiplex PCR. This table has approximately 65,000 clones, 85% to 90% appearing once. The input for sequencing was PBMCs, taken around atezolizumab (anti-PD-L1) treatment. These receptors were taken from a man in his sixties with urothelial cancer.

The rearrangement joins TRBV5-1 to TRBJ2-1; 7 bases fit TRBD2. The V segment lost 4 bases and the J segment 2 bases; nucleotides outside the gene matches: 6. Germline-derived CDR1 and CDR2 are SGHRS and YFSETQ. CDR3 length equals 15 residues. CDR3 protein: CASSGGGFTYNEQFF. CDR3 bases: TGCGCCAGCAGCGGGGGGGGGTTTACCTACAATGAGCAGTTCTTC.

The V and J genes are TRBV6-1 and TRBJ1-5, with 7 positions matching TRBD1. The CDR3 is made up of 14 amino acids. V lost 4 bases, J lost 3 bases, and 3 bases stayed unmatched. Germline CDR1 and CDR2: MNHNS and SASEGT. CDR3 in amino acids: CASSGTGDNQPQHF. CDR3 in DNA: TGTGCCAGCAGTGGAACAGGGGACAATCAGCCCCAGCATTTT.

This clone was counted once. The sample carries other DNA sequences with the same CDR3. The V and J genes are TRBV5-1 and TRBJ2-5; D is unresolved. Trimming shortened V by 1 base and J by 3 bases, and 4 bases separated the two germline ends. The V gene's germline CDR1 is SGHRS and CDR2 YFSETQ. This CDR3 has 12 amino acids. CDR3 sequence: CASSLREETQYF. The CDR3 DNA reads TGCGCCAGCAGCTTGCGAGAAGAGACCCAGTACTTC.

The genes are TRBV11-2 and TRBJ2-6; unclear D gene. Between the trimmed V and J ends, which lost 1 base and 0 bases, there was a span of 7 bases. This CDR3 is 16 amino acids long. The V gene's germline CDR1 is SGHAT and CDR2 FQNNGV. The DNA of the CDR3 is TGTGCCAGCAGCTTAGGACTGAGCTCTGGGGCCAACGTCCTGACTTTC. It encodes CASSLGLSSGANVLTF.

This chain links TRBV7-2 with TRBJ2-3; 10 bases align to TRBD2. The CDR3 extends over 15 amino acids. Germline values: CDR1 SGHTA, CDR2 FQGNSA. V lost 4 bases, J lost 2 bases, and 3 bases stayed unmatched. The CDR3 sequence is CASSYGLAVTDTQYF. The CDR3 coding sequence is TGTGCCAGCAGCTACGGACTAGCGGTCACAGATACGCAGTATTTT.

The genes are TRBV29-1 and TRBJ2-7; D is perhaps TRBD1 (5 bases). Germline-derived CDR1 and CDR2 are SQVTM and ANQGSEA. The V gene lost 5 bases and the J gene lost 1 base, with 15 bases spanning the gap. The CDR3 spans 14 residues. CDR3 loop: CSVFIQAFSYEQYF. As DNA, the CDR3 is TGCAGCGTTTTCATACAGGCCTTTTCCTACGAGCAGTACTTC.

V and J are TRBV7-9 and TRBJ1-1; 9 nucleotides line up with TRBD1. The CDR3 spans 13 residues. Germline V gives CDR1 SEHNR, CDR2 FQNEAQ (reference sequence). Germline trimming cut 4 bases from V and 6 bases from J; bases unmatched to any gene: 3. Written as DNA, the CDR3 is TGTGCCAGCAGCTGGGACAGGGTCTCTGAAGCTTTCTTT. It specifies CASSWDRVSEAFF.

The chain has TRBV15 and TRBJ2-1; unclear D gene. V lost 3 bases and J 9 bases, leaving 9 bases between the germline ends. The CDR3 is 12 residues long. The V gene's germline CDR1 is LNHNV and CDR2 YYDKDF (reference sequence). CDR3 region: CATSSLESEQFF. The CDR3 region has the DNA TGTGCCACCAGCAGCTTGGAGAGTGAGCAGTTCTTC.

Only one count was recorded for this clone. The chain recombines TRBV13 with TRBJ2-1; 9 nucleotides align to TRBD1. From germline, CDR1 is PRHDT and CDR2 FYEKMQ (reference sequence). The CDR3 has 18 residues. Trimming took 2 bases from V and 6 from J; bases not matched to a gene: 14. Written as DNA, the CDR3 is TGTGCCAGCAGCTTAAATTGGGGAGAGGGACAGGGACGCAATGAGCAGTTCTTC. Its translation is CASSLNWGEGQGRNEQFF.

This clone occurred once. The chain carries TRBV5-1 and TRBJ1-2, with D possibly TRBD1 on 6 matching bases. Germline CDR1 reads SGHRS; CDR2 reads YFSETQ. Trimming removed 0 bases at V and 2 bases at J, with 14 bases between. The CDR3 has 16 residues. The CDR3 DNA is TGCGCCAGCAGCTTGGATGGAAAAGGACAGAACTATGGCTACACCTTC. It codes for CASSLDGKGQNYGYTF.